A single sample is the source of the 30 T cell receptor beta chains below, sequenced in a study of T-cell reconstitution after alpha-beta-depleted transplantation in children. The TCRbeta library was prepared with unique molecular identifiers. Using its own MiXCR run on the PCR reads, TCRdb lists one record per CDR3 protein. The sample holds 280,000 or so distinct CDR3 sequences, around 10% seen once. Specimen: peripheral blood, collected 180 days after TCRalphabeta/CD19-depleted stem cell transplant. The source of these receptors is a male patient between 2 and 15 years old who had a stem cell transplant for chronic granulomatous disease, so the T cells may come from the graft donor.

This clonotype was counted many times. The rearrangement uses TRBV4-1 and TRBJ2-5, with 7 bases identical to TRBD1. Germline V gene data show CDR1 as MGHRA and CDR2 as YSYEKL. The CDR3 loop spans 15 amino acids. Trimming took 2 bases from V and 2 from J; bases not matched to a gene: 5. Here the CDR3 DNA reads TGCGCCAGCAGCCAATGGACAGGACCTCAAGAGACCCAGTACTTC. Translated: CASSQWTGPQETQYF.

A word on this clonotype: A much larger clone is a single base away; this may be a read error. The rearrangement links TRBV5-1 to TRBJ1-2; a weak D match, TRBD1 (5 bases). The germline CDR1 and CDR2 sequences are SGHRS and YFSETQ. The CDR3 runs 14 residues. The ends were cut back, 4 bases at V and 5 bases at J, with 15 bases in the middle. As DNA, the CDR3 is TGCGCCAGCAGCCCACAGGACGAGCGATATGGCTACACCTTC. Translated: CASSPQDERYGYTF.

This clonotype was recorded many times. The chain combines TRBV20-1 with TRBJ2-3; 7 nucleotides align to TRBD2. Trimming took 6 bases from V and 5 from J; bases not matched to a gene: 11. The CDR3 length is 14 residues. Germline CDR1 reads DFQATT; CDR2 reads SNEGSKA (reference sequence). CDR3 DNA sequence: TGCAGTGCCGTCCGGGCGGGAGTAGGAGATACGCAGTATTTT. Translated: CSAVRAGVGDTQYF.

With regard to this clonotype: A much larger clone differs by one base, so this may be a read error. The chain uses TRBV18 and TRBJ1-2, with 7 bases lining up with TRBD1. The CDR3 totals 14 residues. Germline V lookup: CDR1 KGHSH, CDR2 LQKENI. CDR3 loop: CGSSPTGDDYGYTF. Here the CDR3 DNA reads TGTGGCAGCTCACCTACAGGGGATGACTATGGCTACACCTTC.

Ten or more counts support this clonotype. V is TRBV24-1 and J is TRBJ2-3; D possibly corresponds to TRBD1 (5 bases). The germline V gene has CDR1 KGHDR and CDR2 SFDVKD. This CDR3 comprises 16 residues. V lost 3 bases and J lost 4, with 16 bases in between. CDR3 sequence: CATSDKPGMWADTQYF. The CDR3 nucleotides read TGTGCCACCAGTGATAAGCCAGGGATGTGGGCAGATACGCAGTATTTT.

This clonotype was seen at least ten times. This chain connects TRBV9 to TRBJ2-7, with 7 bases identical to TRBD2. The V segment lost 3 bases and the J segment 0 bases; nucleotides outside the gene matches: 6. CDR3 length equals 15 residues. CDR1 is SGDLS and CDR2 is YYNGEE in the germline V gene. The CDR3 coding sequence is TGTGCCAGCAGCGCTACTAGCGTTCCCTCCTACGAGCAGTACTTC. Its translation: CASSATSVPSYEQYF.

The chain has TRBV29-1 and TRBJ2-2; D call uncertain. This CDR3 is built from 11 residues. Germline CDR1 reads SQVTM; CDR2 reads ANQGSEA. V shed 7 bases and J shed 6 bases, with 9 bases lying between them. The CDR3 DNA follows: TGCAGCGCCCTTGGGGCCGGGGAGCTGTTTTTT. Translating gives CSALGAGELFF.

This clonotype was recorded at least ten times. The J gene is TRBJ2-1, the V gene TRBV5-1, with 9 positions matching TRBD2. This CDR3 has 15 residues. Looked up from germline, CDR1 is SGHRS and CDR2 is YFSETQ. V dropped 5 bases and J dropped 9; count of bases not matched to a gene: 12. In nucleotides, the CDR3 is TGCGCCAGCAGACCCGGACTAGCGCCACGAGGTGAGCAGTTCTTC. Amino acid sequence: CASRPGLAPRGEQFF.

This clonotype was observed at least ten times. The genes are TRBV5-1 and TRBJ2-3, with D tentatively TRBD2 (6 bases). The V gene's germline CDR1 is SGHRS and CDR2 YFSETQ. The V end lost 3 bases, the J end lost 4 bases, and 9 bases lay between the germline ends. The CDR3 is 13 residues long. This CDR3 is CASSWGLSDTQYF. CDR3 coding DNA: TGCGCCAGCAGCTGGGGACTGTCAGATACGCAGTATTTT.

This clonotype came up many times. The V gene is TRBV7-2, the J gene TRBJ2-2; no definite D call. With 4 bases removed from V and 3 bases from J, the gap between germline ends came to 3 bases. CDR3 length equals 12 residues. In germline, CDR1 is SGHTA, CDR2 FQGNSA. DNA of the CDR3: TGTGCCAGCAGCTCCGACACCGGGGAGCTGTTTTTT. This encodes CASSSDTGELFF.

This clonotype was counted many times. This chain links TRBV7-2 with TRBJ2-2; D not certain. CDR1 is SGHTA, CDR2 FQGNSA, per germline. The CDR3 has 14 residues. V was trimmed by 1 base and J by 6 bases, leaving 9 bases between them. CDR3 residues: CASSLVSRAGELFF. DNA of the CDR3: TGTGCCAGCAGCTTAGTCTCTAGGGCCGGGGAGCTGTTTTTT.

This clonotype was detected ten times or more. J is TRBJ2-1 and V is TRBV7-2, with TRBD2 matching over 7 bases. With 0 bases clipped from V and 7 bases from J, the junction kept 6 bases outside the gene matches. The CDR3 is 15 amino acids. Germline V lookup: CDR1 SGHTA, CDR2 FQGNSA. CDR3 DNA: TGTGCCAGCAGCTTAGCAGGGAGCGGGGATAATGAGCAGTTCTTC. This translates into CASSLAGSGDNEQFF.

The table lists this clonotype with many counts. The CDR3 is CASSADRGYEQYF. As DNA, the CDR3 is TGCGCCAGCAGCGCCGACAGGGGCTACGAGCAGTACTTC. V is TRBV5-1 and J is TRBJ2-7, with TRBD1 matching 8 bases. Looked up from germline, CDR1 is SGHRS and CDR2 is YFSETQ. CDR3 length: 13 amino acids. The V and J ends lost 4 bases and 3 bases, in that order; junction bases with no gene match: 3.

CDR3 sequence (DNA): TGTGCCAGCAGGGCCGGGACAGGGATCAGCGAGCAGTACTTC. Protein product: CASRAGTGISEQYF. The chain has TRBV12-3 or TRBV12-4 and TRBJ2-7; TRBD1 matches at 9 bases. Unmatched junction bases numbered 9, after V lost 6 bases and J lost 6 bases. The CDR3 totals 14 residues.

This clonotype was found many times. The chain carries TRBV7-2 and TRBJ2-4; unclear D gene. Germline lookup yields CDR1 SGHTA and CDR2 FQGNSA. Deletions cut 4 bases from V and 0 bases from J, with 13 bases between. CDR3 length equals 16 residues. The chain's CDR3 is CASSSPIGLAKNIQYF. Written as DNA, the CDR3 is TGTGCCAGCAGCTCCCCAATAGGGCTAGCCAAAAACATTCAGTACTTC.

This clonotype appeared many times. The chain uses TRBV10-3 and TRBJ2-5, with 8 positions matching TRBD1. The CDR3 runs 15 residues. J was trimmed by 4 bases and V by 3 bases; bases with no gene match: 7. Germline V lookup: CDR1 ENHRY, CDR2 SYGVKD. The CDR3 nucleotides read TGTGCCATCAGTGATTCAGGGGGCCAAAGAGAGACCCAGTACTTC. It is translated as CAISDSGGQRETQYF.

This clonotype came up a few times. The CDR3, as DNA: TGTGCCAGCAGTTTAGGGGCTGTTACCTACGAGCAGTACTTC. This encodes CASSLGAVTYEQYF. J is TRBJ2-7 and V is TRBV12-3 or TRBV12-4, with D uncertain. V gave up 1 base and J gave up 2 bases, with 9 bases separating them. This CDR3 region has 14 residues.

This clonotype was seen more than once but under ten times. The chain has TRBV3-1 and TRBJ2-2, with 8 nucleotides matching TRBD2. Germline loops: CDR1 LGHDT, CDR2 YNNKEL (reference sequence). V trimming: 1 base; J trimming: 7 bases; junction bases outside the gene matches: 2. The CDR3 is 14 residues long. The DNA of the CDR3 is TGTGCCAGCAGCCAAGGGACTAGCTTCGGGGAGCTGTTTTTT. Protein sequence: CASSQGTSFGELFF.

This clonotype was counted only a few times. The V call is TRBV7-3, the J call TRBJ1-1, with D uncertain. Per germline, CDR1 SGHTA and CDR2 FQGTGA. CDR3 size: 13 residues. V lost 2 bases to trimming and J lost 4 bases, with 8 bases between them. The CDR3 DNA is TGTGCCAGCAGCTTATTTGTAGGCACTGAAGCTTTCTTT. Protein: CASSLFVGTEAFF.

In DNA, the CDR3 is TGTGCCAGCAGCTCGTCCGGGACAGGGGGCGCCTACACTGAAGCTTTCTTT. Translated: CASSSSGTGGAYTEAFF. This chain joins TRBV3-1 and TRBJ1-1; TRBD1 aligns across 12 bases. Looked up from germline, CDR1 is LGHDT and CDR2 is YNNKEL (reference sequence). This CDR3 is built from 17 residues. Trimming at V came to 5 bases and at J to 3 bases, leaving 10 bases not matched to a gene.

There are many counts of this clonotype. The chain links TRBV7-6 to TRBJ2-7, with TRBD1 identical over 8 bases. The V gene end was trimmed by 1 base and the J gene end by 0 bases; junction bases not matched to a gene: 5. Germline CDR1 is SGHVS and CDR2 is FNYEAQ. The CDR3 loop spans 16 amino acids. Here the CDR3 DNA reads TGTGCCAGCAGCTTAGGGCAGGGGGCCCTCTCCTACGAGCAGTACTTC. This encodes CASSLGQGALSYEQYF.

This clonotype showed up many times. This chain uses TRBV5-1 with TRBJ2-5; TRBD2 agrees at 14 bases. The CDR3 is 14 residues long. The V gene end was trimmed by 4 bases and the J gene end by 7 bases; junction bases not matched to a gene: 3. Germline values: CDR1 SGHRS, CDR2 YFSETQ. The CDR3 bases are TGCGCCAGCAGCGGAGGGACTAGCGGGGGGACCCAGTACTTC. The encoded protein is CASSGGTSGGTQYF.

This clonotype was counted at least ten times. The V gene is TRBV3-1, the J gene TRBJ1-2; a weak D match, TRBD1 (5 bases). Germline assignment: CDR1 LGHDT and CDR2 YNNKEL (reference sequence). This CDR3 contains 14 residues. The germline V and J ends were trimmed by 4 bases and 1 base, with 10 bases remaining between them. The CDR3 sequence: CASSRGSLNYGYTF. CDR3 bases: TGTGCCAGCAGCCGGGGCAGCCTTAACTATGGCTACACCTTC. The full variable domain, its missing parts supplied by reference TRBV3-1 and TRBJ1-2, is DTAVSQTPKYLVTQMGNDKSIKCEQNLGHDTMYWYKQDSKKFLKIMFSYNNKELIINETVPNRFSPKSPDKAHLNLHINSLELGDSAVYFCASSRGSLNYGYTFGSGTRLTVV.

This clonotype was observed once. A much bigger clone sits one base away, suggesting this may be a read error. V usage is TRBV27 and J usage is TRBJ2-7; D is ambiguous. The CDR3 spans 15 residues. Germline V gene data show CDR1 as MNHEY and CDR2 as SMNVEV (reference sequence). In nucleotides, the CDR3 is TGTGCCAGCGGTTTATCGAACCGGTTGGTCTACGAGCAGTACTTC. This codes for CASGLSNRLVYEQYF.

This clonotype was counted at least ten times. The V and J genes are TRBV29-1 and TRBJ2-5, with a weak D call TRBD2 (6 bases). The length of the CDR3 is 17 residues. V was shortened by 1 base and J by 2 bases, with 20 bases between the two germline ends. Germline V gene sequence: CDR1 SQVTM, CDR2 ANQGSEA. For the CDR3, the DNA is TGCAGCGTTGAAGGGCTCGGGGGTACTGGGGGTCAAGAGACCCAGTACTTC. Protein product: CSVEGLGGTGGQETQYF. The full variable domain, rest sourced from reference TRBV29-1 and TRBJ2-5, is SAVISQKPSRDICQRGTSLTIQCQVDSQVTMMFWYRQQPGQSLTLIATANQGSEATYESGFVIDKFPISRPNLTFSTLTVSNMSPEDSSIYLCSVEGLGGTGGQETQYFGPGTRLLVL.

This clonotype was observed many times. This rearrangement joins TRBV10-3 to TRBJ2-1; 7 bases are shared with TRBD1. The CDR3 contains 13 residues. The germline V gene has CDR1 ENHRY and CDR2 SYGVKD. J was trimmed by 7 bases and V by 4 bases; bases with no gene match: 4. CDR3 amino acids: CAISVTGLNEQFF. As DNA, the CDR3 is TGTGCCATCAGTGTGACAGGGCTGAATGAGCAGTTCTTC.

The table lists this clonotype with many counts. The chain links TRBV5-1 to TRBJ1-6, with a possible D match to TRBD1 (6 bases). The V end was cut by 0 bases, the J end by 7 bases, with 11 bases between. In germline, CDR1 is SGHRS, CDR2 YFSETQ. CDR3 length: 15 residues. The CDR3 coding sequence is TGCGCCAGCAGCTTGGCAGGGGTGTTCAATTCACCCCTCCACTTT. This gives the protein CASSLAGVFNSPLHF.

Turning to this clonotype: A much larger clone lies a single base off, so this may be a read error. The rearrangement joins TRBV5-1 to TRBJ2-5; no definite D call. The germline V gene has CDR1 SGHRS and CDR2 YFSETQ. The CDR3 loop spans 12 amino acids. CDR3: CASSSYQETQSF. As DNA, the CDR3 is TGCGCCAGCAGTTCGTACCAAGAGACCCAGTCCTTC.

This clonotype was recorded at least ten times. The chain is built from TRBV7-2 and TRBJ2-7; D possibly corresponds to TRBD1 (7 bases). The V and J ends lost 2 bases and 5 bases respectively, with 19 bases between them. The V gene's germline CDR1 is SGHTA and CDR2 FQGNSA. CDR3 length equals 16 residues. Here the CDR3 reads CASSLTRRGRVDEQYF. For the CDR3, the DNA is TGTGCCAGCAGCTTAACCCGGAGGGGGCGGGTAGACGAGCAGTACTTC.

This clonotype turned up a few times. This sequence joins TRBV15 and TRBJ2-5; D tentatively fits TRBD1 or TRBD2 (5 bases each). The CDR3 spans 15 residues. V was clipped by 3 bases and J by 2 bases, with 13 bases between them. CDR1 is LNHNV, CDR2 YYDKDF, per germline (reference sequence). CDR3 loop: CATSSVGEQQETQYF. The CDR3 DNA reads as TGTGCCACCAGCAGCGTGGGGGAACAACAAGAGACCCAGTACTTC.